Described below is a single T cell receptor (beta chain) sequence and its context. Original methodology: The assay estimated nucleated cells by amplifying reference gene primers. Assay used: immunoSEQ multiplex PCR; TCRdb lists only in-frame clones, some missing. D and trimming were read from the DNA, whereas the V and J calls and clone size are those reported in that table. The profile shows over 350,000 clones, more than 75% of them singletons. Those who participated ranged in age from roughly 18 to 89 years and resided in about two dozen US areas. Among Cohort 3 donors, those recovered had two negative PCRs, clearance, or symptom resolution. The source of the sample is a study of blood T cell repertoires in COVID-19. Study-level information: PBMCs, B-cell-depleted T cells, or T cells provided the cDNA or gDNA that made up the material.

Per germline, CDR1 SGDLS and CDR2 YYNGEE. With V trimmed by 3 bases and J by 0 bases, 4 bases remained unmatched. The length of the CDR3 is 17 residues. Sequencing was done on a sample of PBMCs or T cells enriched from blood (not recorded which). The sequence derives from a woman younger than 30 who had recovered from COVID-19. The chain joins TRBV9 to TRBJ2-1; 12 bases agree with TRBD2. In nucleotides, the CDR3 is TGTGCCAGCAGCGCCCTAGCGGGGGGGAGCTCCTACAATGAGCAGTTCTTC. Encoded protein: CASSALAGGSSYNEQFF.